This T cell receptor (beta chain) came from a study of T cell responses to AZD1222 COVID-19 vaccine. Some clones are missing from TCRdb's copy, which holds only in-frame ones; the method was immunoSEQ multiplex PCR. The sample lists 70,000 or so clones, about 80% occurring once. The V gene's germline CDR1 is SEHNR and CDR2 FQNEAQ (reference sequence). V was shortened by 1 base and J by 3 bases, with 1 base between the two germline ends. CDR3 length equals 12 residues. Study-wide results and limits: Repertoires were collected only later (after the peak T cell response had occurred).

This clone appeared a single time. What it binds is not known. This material consisted of peripheral blood, taken on day 0 of AZD1222 vaccination. The chain links TRBV7-9 to TRBJ1-3; D uncertain. The sequence derives from an adult in good health. This CDR3 is CASSLVGNTIYF. Written as DNA, the CDR3 is TGTGCCAGCAGCTTAGTTGGAAACACCATATATTTT.